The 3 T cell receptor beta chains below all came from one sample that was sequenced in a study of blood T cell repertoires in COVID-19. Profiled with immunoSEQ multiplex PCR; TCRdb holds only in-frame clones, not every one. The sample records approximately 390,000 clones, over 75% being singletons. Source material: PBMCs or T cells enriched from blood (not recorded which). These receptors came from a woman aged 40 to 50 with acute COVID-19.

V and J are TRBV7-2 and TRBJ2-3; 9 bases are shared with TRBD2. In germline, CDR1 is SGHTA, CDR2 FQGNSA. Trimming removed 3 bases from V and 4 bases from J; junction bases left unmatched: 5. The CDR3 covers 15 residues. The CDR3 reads CASSLQGLASDTQYF. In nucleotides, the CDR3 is TGTGCCAGCAGCTTGCAGGGACTAGCTTCAGATACGCAGTATTTT. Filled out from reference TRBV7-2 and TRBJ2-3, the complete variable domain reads GAGVSQSPSNKVTEKGKDVELRCDPISGHTALYWYRQSLGQGLEFLIYFQGNSAPDKSGLPSDRFSAERTGGSVSTLTIQRTQQEDSAVYLCASSLQGLASDTQYFGPGTRLTVL.

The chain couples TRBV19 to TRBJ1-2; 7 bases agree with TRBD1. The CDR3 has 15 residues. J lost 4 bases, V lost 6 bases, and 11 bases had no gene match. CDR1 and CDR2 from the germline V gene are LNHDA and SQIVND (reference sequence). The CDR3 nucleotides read TGTGCCAGTAGCCCACAATCGACAGGGACCTATGGCTACACCTTC. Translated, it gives CASSPQSTGTYGYTF.

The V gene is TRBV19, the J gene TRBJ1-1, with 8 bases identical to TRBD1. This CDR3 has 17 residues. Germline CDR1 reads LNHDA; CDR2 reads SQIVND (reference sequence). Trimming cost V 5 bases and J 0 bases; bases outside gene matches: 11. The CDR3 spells CASSDGQGDNMNTEAFF. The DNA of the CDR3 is TGTGCCAGTAGTGACGGACAGGGCGACAACATGAACACTGAAGCTTTCTTT. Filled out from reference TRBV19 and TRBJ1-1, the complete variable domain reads DGGITQSPKYLFRKEGQNVTLSCEQNLNHDAMYWYRQDPGQGLRLIYYSQIVNDFQKGDIAEGYSVSREKKESFPLTVTSAQKNPTAFYLCASSDGQGDNMNTEAFFGQGTRLTVV.